The entry below gives a single T cell receptor beta chain sequence along with its context. Its antigen is not yet known. No base quality values were provided; no much bigger clone lies one nucleotide off. V drops 5 bases and J drops 2 bases, leaving 22 bases in between. CDR1 and CDR2 were assigned from the germline V gene as SNHLY and FYNNEI. Spanning cysteine to phenylalanine, the CDR3 consists of 17 amino acids. Left in the record is the CDR3 DNA by itself, 51 bases read in frame from the first base. This sample stems from a study of blood T cell repertoires in COVID-19 (dated by TCRdb to 2020 to 2021). Background for the entire study: Samples from collaborators originated in the United States, Italy and Spain and spanned both the acute and convalescent phases of COVID-19. The samples were drawn from two sources: the first 160 participants of the ongoing ImmuneRACE study, and approximately 1,300 subjects contributed by 6 global collaborators. Sample metadata almost always included a de-identified subject ID, COVID-19 status, age in years and sex. Deeply sampled blood TCRbeta repertoires from subjects exposed to, actively infected with, or recovered from COVID-19 were included in the dataset. The material from the prospective study consisted of cDNA or gDNA derived from T cells, B-cell-depleted T cells, or PBMCs. The repertoires were made available in a free public database intended to serve as a resource for research on the immune response to SARS-CoV-2. Where HLA class I and class II types were available, the types were taken from metadata supplied by the sample provider, not from assay-based typing.

TCRbeta CDR3 regions were amplified from genomic DNA using the immunoSEQ Assay, a bias-controlled multiplex PCR. Under the source paper's analysis protocol: The number of nucleated cells in each sample was estimated by amplification of reference gene primers within the assay. To quantify the absolute abundance of each unique TCRbeta CDR3 rearrangement, sequence reads were collapsed and filtered. For each sample, productive Simpson clonality was calculated by taking the square root of Simpson's diversity index across productive rearrangements. Here the immuneACCESS table is served through TCRdb, limited to in-frame sequences with V and J called. Missing clones are a known gap in these copies; in checked studies unresolved V genes cover under half, and the rest lacks a known reason. V, J and clone size derive from that table, while D and trimming were established from the DNA sequence. In all, the sample holds fewer than 200,000 clones, and 75% to 90% of those were seen once. The ten largest clones take up about 7.2% of the sample.

Each collaborating institution followed its own protocols to collect whole blood in K2EDTA tubes. For TCRbeta analysis, collaborator samples were shipped as frozen whole blood, as isolated PBMCs, or as DNA extracted from either sample type. Results and caveats for the whole study, not just this receptor: The quantity of clinical and demographic metadata differed by source and by participant and was supplied without curation.

The chain employs TRBV2 and TRBJ2-7, with TRBD2 perhaps the D gene, on 6 matching bases. Sequenced material: peripheral blood. The source of this sequence is a man aged 60-69 years with acute or convalescent COVID-19. The CDR3 here reads CASSYPWDSGPAYEQYF. Read as DNA, the sequence is TGTGCCAGCAGTTACCCATGGGATAGCGGACCTGCCTACGAGCAGTACTTC.